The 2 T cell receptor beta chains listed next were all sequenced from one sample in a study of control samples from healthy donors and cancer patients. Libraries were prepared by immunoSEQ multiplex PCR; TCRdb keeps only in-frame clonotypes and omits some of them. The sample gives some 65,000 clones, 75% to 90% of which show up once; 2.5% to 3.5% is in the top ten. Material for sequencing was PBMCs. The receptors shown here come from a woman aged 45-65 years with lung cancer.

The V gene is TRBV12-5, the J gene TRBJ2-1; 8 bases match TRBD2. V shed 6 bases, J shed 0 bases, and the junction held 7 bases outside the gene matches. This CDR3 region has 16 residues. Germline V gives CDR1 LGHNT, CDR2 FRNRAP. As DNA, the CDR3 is TGTGCTAGTGGCCGAATAGCGGGGAGCTCCTACAATGAGCAGTTCTTC. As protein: CASGRIAGSSYNEQFF.

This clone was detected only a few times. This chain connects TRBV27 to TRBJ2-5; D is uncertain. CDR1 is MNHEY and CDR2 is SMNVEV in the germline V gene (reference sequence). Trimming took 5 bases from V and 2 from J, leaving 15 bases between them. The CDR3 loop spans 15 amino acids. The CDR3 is CASSRSLGGQETQYF. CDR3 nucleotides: TGTGCCAGCAGTCGGTCGCTTGGTGGGCAAGAGACCCAGTACTTC.